This TCR beta chain was obtained from a study of T cells in Graves' hyperthyroidism and ophthalmopathy. Study-level findings and limits: Among thyroid clonotypes expanded above 0.001, most also appeared in blood. Model-based prediction identified ophthalmopathy a median about 6 months prior to its onset.

TCR beta CDR3 regions were amplified from RNA transcripts. An initial round of RT-PCR targeting the TCR CDR3 relied on the HTBI primer set. Via MiXCR, TCRdb re-called the multiplex PCR reads, giving one row per CDR3 protein. The sample carries about 840,000 distinct CDR3 sequences, around 39% recorded once. Points on this clonotype: Its target is not known.

Uncontrolled infection, other autoimmune disease, pregnancy and lactation each barred patients from inclusion. Around 10 ml of fresh peripheral blood supplied the PBMCs. The CDR3 runs to 14 residues. The V end lost 9 bases, the J end lost 7 bases, and 21 bases lay between the germline ends. The germline gives CDR1 MGHDK, CDR2 SYGVNS. The sequencing input was blood. The rearrangement uses TRBV25-1 and TRBJ1-1; TRBD1 is a possible D gene (5 bases). This TCR derives from a man aged 18-30 years with Graves' hyperthyroidism. The CDR3 DNA reads TGTGCCAGTACCCGGTTCGGGGTTGGGGGTGAAGCTTTCTTT. This encodes CASTRFGVGGEAFF.